A selection of T cell receptor beta chains follows, all from one sample in a study of blood T cell repertoires in COVID-19. The table came from immunoSEQ multiplex PCR; TCRdb's copy has only in-frame clones and leaves some out. The sample records 85,000 to 100,000 clones, approximately 86% being singletons. The sequencing sample was made of peripheral blood. Receptors were obtained from a man aged 50 to 59 with COVID-19, enrolled during active disease. CDR3s include the opening cysteine and the closing phenylalanine or tryptophan. The order of the fields is D gene, V gene, clone size, J gene, CDR3 DNA, CDR3 protein. The D gene is left open where the match is weak. Clone size appears in some rows only: once, few, many, or a class for an expanded clone.

TRBD1,TRBV6-5,.,TRBJ2-7,TGTGCCAGCAGCCGAGGACAGGCCTACGAGCAGTACTTC,CASSRGQAYEQYF
.,TRBV21-1,.,TRBJ1-1,TGTGCCAGCAGCTCCCGCCTGGACAGGAACACTGAAGCTTTCTTT,CASSSRLDRNTEAFF
.,TRBV11-2,.,TRBJ2-3,TGTGCCAGCAGCTTAATTTTTGGAGGCGGGGCGAGCACAGATACGCAGTATTTT,CASSLIFGGGASTDTQYF
TRBD2,TRBV7-2,.,TRBJ2-2,TGTGCCAGCAGCGTAAGACTAGCGGGGACCGGGGAGCTGTTTTTT,CASSVRLAGTGELFF
.,TRBV10-3,.,TRBJ2-1,TGTGCCATCAGTGAGTCAATCCTAAGCTCCTACAATGAGCAGTTCTTC,CAISESILSSYNEQFF
.,TRBV27,.,TRBJ1-5,TGTGCCAGCAGTTTAGAGTACGGTAGCAATCAGCCCCAGCATTTT,CASSLEYGSNQPQHF
.,TRBV7-9,.,TRBJ2-7,TGTGCCAGCGCCCAGGGATTCGGCGAGCAGTACTTC,CASAQGFGEQYF
.,TRBV7-9,.,TRBJ1-1,TGTGCCAGCAGCCCCGTTTCTTTCACTGAAGCTTTCTTT,CASSPVSFTEAFF
.,TRBV6-1,once,TRBJ2-7,TGTGCCAGCAGTGAAATCTACGGGGGCGAGCAGTACTTC,CASSEIYGGEQYF
TRBD1,TRBV5-1,.,TRBJ2-2,TGCGCCAGCAGCTTGGCGACAGGGGGTAACACCGGGGAGCTGTTTTTT,CASSLATGGNTGELFF
.,TRBV10-3,once,TRBJ1-2,TGTGCCATCAAAACGGAACCGGGGACTTATGGCTACACCTTC,CAIKTEPGTYGYTF
.,TRBV6-5,.,TRBJ2-4,TGTGCCAGCAGCAGGGGTGAAGCCAAAAACATTCAGTACTTC,CASSRGEAKNIQYF
.,TRBV7-9,.,TRBJ1-3,TGTGCCAGCAGCTTGTTCCAAGGAAACACCATATATTTT,CASSLFQGNTIYF
.,TRBV2,.,TRBJ1-1,TGTGCCAGCAGCCCCCCAGAGGGGAGGGGGGGGACTGAAGCTTTCTTT,CASSPPEGRGGTEAFF
.,TRBV11-2,.,TRBJ1-6,TGTGCCAGCAGTGGGGGGGCTTCTCCAAATTCACCCCTCCACTTT,CASSGGASPNSPLHF
.,TRBV3-1/TRBV3-2,.,TRBJ1-2,TGTGCCAGCAGCCAAGATCAGGCGGGGCGTGGCTACACCTTC,CASSQDQAGRGYTF
TRBD1,TRBV6-5,.,TRBJ1-5,TGTGCCAGCAGTTACTCAGGGGGCGCTGGGCAGCCCCAGCATTTT,CASSYSGGAGQPQHF
.,TRBV28,.,TRBJ1-4,TGTGCCAGCAGTTTATTAGGGAGCTCAAGAGGGTCCCATAATGAAAAACTGTTTTTT,CASSLLGSSRGSHNEKLFF
TRBD1,TRBV5-5,.,TRBJ2-7,TGTGCCAGCAGCCTACAGGGGTACGAGCAGTACTTC,CASSLQGYEQYF
TRBD1,TRBV5-6,.,TRBJ2-7,TGTGCCAGCAGCCCCGGGACAGGGGCTTTCAACGAGCAGTACTTC,CASSPGTGAFNEQYF
.,TRBV19,once,TRBJ1-1,TGTGCCAGCAGGCCTGCGAACACTGAAGCTTTCTTT,CASRPANTEAFF
.,TRBV27,few,TRBJ1-4,TGTGCCAGCACCCGTTCGGGGGGCGGGTATGAAAAACTGTTTTTT,CASTRSGGGYEKLFF
.,TRBV12-3/TRBV12-4,.,TRBJ2-3,TGTGCCAGCAGTTTCAGGGGCACAGATACGCAGTATTTT,CASSFRGTDTQYF
TRBD1,TRBV7-9,once,TRBJ2-7,TGTGCCAGCAGCCCAGGACAGGGAAAGTCCTACGAGCAGTACTTC,CASSPGQGKSYEQYF
TRBD1,TRBV6-6,once,TRBJ1-5,TGTGCCAGCAGTACCGGGACAGGGGATAATCAGCCCCAGCATTTT,CASSTGTGDNQPQHF
.,TRBV7-9,.,TRBJ1-1,TGTGCCAGCTCGGCCGTGGGGGGCACTGAAGCTTTCTTT,CASSAVGGTEAFF
.,TRBV7-9,.,TRBJ1-1,TGTGCCAGCAGCTCAAAAATAAGGGGAACTGAAGCTTTCTTT,CASSSKIRGTEAFF
TRBD1,TRBV28,.,TRBJ1-1,TGTGCCAGCAGACCTTCTTGGGACAGGGCCACTGAAGCTTTCTTT,CASRPSWDRATEAFF
.,TRBV18,.,TRBJ1-1,TGTGCCAGCTCCCCAATGCAGGGGTCGGGCACTGAAGCTTTCTTT,CASSPMQGSGTEAFF
.,TRBV6-1,.,TRBJ1-1,TGTGCCAGCAGTGAAAGCATGGGACTCACTGAAGCTTTCTTT,CASSESMGLTEAFF
.,TRBV7-2,.,TRBJ2-7,TGTGCCAGCAGCTTAGGCCGTCCAGGGTTATTTTCCTACGAGCAGTACTTC,CASSLGRPGLFSYEQYF
.,TRBV4-2,.,TRBJ1-5,TGTGCCAGCAGCCAGGACCCCGGGACACCTACGCCCCAGCATTTT,CASSQDPGTPTPQHF
TRBD1,TRBV4-1,once,TRBJ1-2,TGCGCCAGCAGCCAAAAAGAGGCAGGGGGCTCCTATGGCTACACCTTC,CASSQKEAGGSYGYTF
TRBD1,TRBV5-1,.,TRBJ2-7,TGCGCCAGCAGCTCACCGGGACAGGGGGACGAGCAGTACTTC,CASSSPGQGDEQYF
.,TRBV4-2,.,TRBJ1-6,TGTGCCAGCAGCCAAGGACAGGCGCCAGCTCCCCTCCACTTT,CASSQGQAPAPLHF
.,TRBV6-6,.,TRBJ1-1,TGTGCCAGCAGCTCCGAAGCTTTCTTT,CASSSEAFF
.,TRBV7-9,.,TRBJ2-2,TGTGCCAGCAGCCGAAAGGGACTTACGAACACCGGGGAGCTGTTTTTT,CASSRKGLTNTGELFF
TRBD1,TRBV30,.,TRBJ1-2,TGTGCCCGGGGACAGGAGGCCTATGGCTACACCTTC,CARGQEAYGYTF